Following are 22 T cell receptor beta chains from one sample sequenced in a study of blood T cell repertoires in COVID-19. Measured with immunoSEQ multiplex PCR; TCRdb has only the in-frame clones, and not every one. The sample holds about 65,000 clones, roughly 82% seen once. Specimen: peripheral blood. All receptors derive from a human donor in a cohort sampled during active COVID-19.

This clone was counted a single time. The V gene is TRBV27, the J gene TRBJ2-5; the match to TRBD2 covers 7 bases. The length of the CDR3 is 17 residues. Germline loops: CDR1 MNHEY, CDR2 SMNVEV (reference sequence). V trimming: 5 bases; J trimming: 5 bases; junction bases outside the gene matches: 17. CDR3 nucleotides: TGTGCCAGCAGTACCCTCTGGCTGGGGGGGTCTAGGGAGACCCAGTACTTC. Encoded protein: CASSTLWLGGSRETQYF.

This clone was seen once. The rearrangement joins TRBV7-9 to TRBJ1-1; 8 nucleotides agree with TRBD1. The CDR3 has 16 amino acids. Unmatched junction bases numbered 9, after V lost 4 bases and J lost 2 bases. Germline loops: CDR1 SEHNR, CDR2 FQNEAQ (reference sequence). The CDR3 protein is CASSSTGVGHNTEAFF. CDR3 nucleotides: TGTGCCAGCAGCTCGACAGGGGTGGGTCATAACACTGAAGCTTTCTTT.

The rearrangement links TRBV10-2 to TRBJ2-5, with TRBD2 matching over 11 bases. Trimming cost V 8 bases and J 5 bases; bases outside gene matches: 4. Germline CDR1 is WSHSY and CDR2 is SAAADI. This CDR3 is built from 13 residues. The DNA for the CDR3 is TGCGCCAGCCAGCTAGCGGGGGGCGAGACCCAGTACTTC. This sequence encodes CASQLAGGETQYF.

The chain is built from TRBV7-9 and TRBJ1-1, with no clear D. Germline V CDR1 and CDR2: SEHNR, FQNEAQ (reference sequence). V was pared by 3 bases and J by 0 bases, with 5 bases between. This CDR3 spans 13 amino acids. For the CDR3, the DNA is TGTGCCAGCAGCTTCCAGGTGAACACTGAAGCTTTCTTT. It codes for CASSFQVNTEAFF. Complete variable domain (other parts from reference TRBV7-9 and TRBJ1-1): DTGVSQNPRHKITKRGQNVTFRCDPISEHNRLYWYRQTLGQGPEFLTYFQNEAQLEKSRLLSDRFSAERPKGSFSTLEIQRTEQGDSAMYLCASSFQVNTEAFFGQGTRLTVV.

The gene calls are TRBV14 and TRBJ2-5, with TRBD1 matching over 8 bases. Germline CDR1 reads SGHDN; CDR2 reads FVKESK. V was clipped by 2 bases and J by 4 bases; unmatched bases: 9. CDR3 length: 16 amino acids. DNA for the CDR3: TGTGCCAGCAGCCAAATTGGACAGGGACGGGCAGAGACCCAGTACTTC. It encodes CASSQIGQGRAETQYF.

For the CDR3, the DNA is TGTGCCAGCAGCGTTAGGACTAGCTCCGGGGAGCTGTTTTTT. Protein sequence: CASSVRTSSGELFF. The V and J genes are TRBV7-6 and TRBJ2-2; 8 bases map to TRBD2. The CDR3 loop spans 14 amino acids. With V trimmed by 5 bases and J by 6 bases, 5 bases remained unmatched. The germline V gene encodes CDR1 SGHVS and CDR2 FNYEAQ. The variable domain in full, completed from reference TRBV7-6 and TRBJ2-2, reads GAGVSQSPRYKVTKRGQDVALRCDPISGHVSLYWYRQALGQGPEFLTYFNYEAQQDKSGLPNDRFSAERPEGSISTLTIQRTEQRDSAMYRCASSVRTSSGELFFGEGSRLTVL.

In its sample, this clone was seen once. The genes are TRBV27 and TRBJ2-1; TRBD2 matches at 8 bases. Trimming at V came to 4 bases and at J to 0 bases, leaving 8 bases not matched to a gene. Germline CDR1 is MNHEY and CDR2 is SMNVEV (reference sequence). CDR3 size: 17 residues. The CDR3 is CASSSLAGTGSYNEQFF. CDR3 sequence (DNA): TGTGCCAGCAGTTCCTTAGCGGGGACCGGCTCCTACAATGAGCAGTTCTTC.

The chain recombines TRBV4-2 with TRBJ2-7, with D hard to call. CDR1 LGHNA and CDR2 YNFKEQ come from the germline V gene. Trimming took 1 base from V and 4 from J, leaving 8 bases between them. The CDR3 runs to 13 residues. The CDR3 loop is CASSQGEEYEQYF. The CDR3 DNA reads as TGTGCCAGCAGCCAAGGAGAGGAGTACGAGCAGTACTTC.

The chain combines TRBV19 with TRBJ2-2; 9 nucleotides line up with TRBD1. The CDR3 has 14 residues. Germline V gene lookup returns CDR1 LNHDA and CDR2 SQIVND (reference sequence). The J segment lost 5 bases and the V segment lost 4 bases, leaving 2 bases of the junction unmatched. CDR3 coding DNA: TGTGCCAGTAGTACGACAGGGGGAACCGGGGAGCTGTTTTTT. Translating it yields CASSTTGGTGELFF.

This chain connects TRBV7-8 to TRBJ1-2; unclear D gene. The CDR3 runs to 13 residues. Looked up from germline, CDR1 is SGHVS and CDR2 is FQNEAQ. Trimming pared 5 bases from V and 8 bases from J, leaving 15 bases between. For the CDR3, the DNA is TGTGCCAGCAGCCGCCTAGAAACCGGGGGCTACACCTTC. Protein: CASSRLETGGYTF.

This chain links TRBV10-1 with TRBJ1-4; possible D gene TRBD1, 6 bases. With 0 bases removed from V and 3 bases from J, the gap between germline ends came to 14 bases. The CDR3 runs to 17 residues. In germline, CDR1 is WNHNN, CDR2 SYGVQD (reference sequence). The CDR3 sequence: CASSESGQGNPNEKLFF. The CDR3 DNA is TGCGCCAGCAGTGAGTCAGGGCAGGGGAACCCTAATGAAAAACTGTTTTTT.

The rearrangement joins TRBV7-9 to TRBJ1-5; D is perhaps TRBD1 (6 bases). This CDR3 is built from 15 residues. V lost 1 base and J lost 6, with 13 bases in between. Germline CDR1 and CDR2: SEHNR and FQNEAQ (reference sequence). CDR3 coding DNA: TGTGCCAGCAGCTTAGGGGGGCAGGTGAGTCAGCCCCAGCATTTT. Amino acid sequence: CASSLGGQVSQPQHF.

The rearrangement links TRBV5-1 to TRBJ2-3, with D unclear. The CDR3 is 12 amino acids. V gave up 5 bases and J gave up 2 bases, with 6 bases separating them. CDR1 SGHRS and CDR2 YFSETQ come from the germline V gene. Written as DNA, the CDR3 is TGCGCCAGCAGGGAGATCACAGATACGCAGTATTTT. It translates to CASREITDTQYF. The full variable domain, completed using reference TRBV5-1 and TRBJ2-3, is KAGVTQTPRYLIKTRGQQVTLSCSPISGHRSVSWYQQTPGQGLQFLFEYFSETQRNKGNFPGRFSGRQFSNSRSEMNVSTLELGDSALYLCASREITDTQYFGPGTRLTVL.

The V gene is TRBV30, the J gene TRBJ2-1; TRBD2 aligns across 10 bases. Losses at the gene ends were 4 bases for V and 6 bases for J; bases not matched to a gene: 6. Germline V gene data show CDR1 as GTSNPN and CDR2 as SVGIG (reference sequence). The CDR3 has 14 residues. CDR3 sequence (DNA): TGTGCCTGGACGAGCGGGGGGGCGGGCAATGAGCAGTTCTTC. It codes for CAWTSGGAGNEQFF.

The rearrangement uses TRBV11-3 and TRBJ2-5, with D possibly matching TRBD2 (6 bases). The CDR3 extends over 19 amino acids. V lost 5 bases to trimming and J lost 2 bases, with 27 bases between them. Per germline, CDR1 SGHNT and CDR2 YENEEA. This CDR3 reads CASSPKLRVVVGSQETQYF. The CDR3 DNA reads TGTGCCAGCAGCCCCAAATTGAGGGTAGTAGTCGGGAGTCAAGAGACCCAGTACTTC.

V gene TRBV6-5 combines with J gene TRBJ1-5, with 7 bases that match TRBD1. Germline CDR1 and CDR2: MNHEY and SVGAGI. The CDR3 spans 15 residues. V was pared by 7 bases and J by 3 bases, with 9 bases of the junction left unmatched. The CDR3: CASNFRDSYNQPQHF. CDR3 bases: TGTGCCAGCAACTTCCGGGACAGCTACAATCAGCCCCAGCATTTT.

The rearrangement joins TRBV6-5 to TRBJ2-7; possible D gene TRBD2, 6 bases. V dropped 8 bases and J dropped 7 bases, with 15 bases sitting between them. This CDR3 comprises 12 residues. Germline V gives CDR1 MNHEY, CDR2 SVGAGI. The CDR3: CASGPGLPEQYF. Written as DNA, the CDR3 is TGTGCCAGCGGACCGGGACTCCCAGAGCAGTACTTC.

This sequence joins TRBV5-8 and TRBJ2-3; D might be TRBD2 (6 bases). The germline V and J ends were trimmed by 4 bases and 7 bases, with 13 bases remaining between them. This CDR3 spans 13 amino acids. The germline gives CDR1 SGHTS, CDR2 YDEGEE. CDR3 DNA sequence: TGTGCCAGCAGCCCGCGGGGTTTCAATACGCAGTATTTT. Residues: CASSPRGFNTQYF.

This clone showed up just once. This chain links TRBV11-3 with TRBJ2-1; possibly TRBD2 for D (5 bases). V lost 1 base to trimming and J lost 15 bases, with 13 bases between them. The length of the CDR3 is 12 residues. The germline gives CDR1 SGHNT, CDR2 YENEEA. In nucleotides, the CDR3 is TGTGCCAGCAGCTTAGGCCTGAGGGATTGGTTCTTC. Translating gives CASSLGLRDWFF.

CDR3 bases: TGTGCCAGCTCACCACCGAGCTCAGATACGCAGTATTTT. This codes for CASSPPSSDTQYF. The chain is built from TRBV18 and TRBJ2-3, with D unresolved. Germline V gene lookup returns CDR1 KGHSH and CDR2 LQKENI. The CDR3 totals 13 residues. Trimming left V 0 bases short and J 4 bases short, with 5 bases between.

The chain is built from TRBV5-4 and TRBJ2-2, with 8 bases lining up with TRBD1. The CDR3 has 15 residues. Germline values: CDR1 SGHNT, CDR2 YYREEE (reference sequence). Trimming at V came to 0 bases and at J to 6 bases, leaving 4 bases not matched to a gene. CDR3 DNA sequence: TGTGCCAGCAGCTTGGGACAGGGGCTATCCGGGGAGCTGTTTTTT. It codes for CASSLGQGLSGELFF.

The chain combines TRBV4-3 with TRBJ1-6, with D tentatively TRBD1 (6 bases). Trimming took off 4 bases at V and 0 bases at J, with 13 bases between the two ends. This CDR3 is 17 amino acids long. Germline V gene sequence: CDR1 LGHNA, CDR2 YSLEER. In DNA, the CDR3 is TGCGCCAGCAGCCTGGACAGACTCCGCTCCTATAATTCACCCCTCCACTTT. Translating gives CASSLDRLRSYNSPLHF.